This is a list of T cell receptor beta chains from one sample in a study of cytomegalovirus exposure and HLA in healthy donors. This table comes from immunoSEQ multiplex PCR, and its TCRdb copy is limited to in-frame clones, with some not included. The data show over 110,000 clones, with approximately 80% seen just once and about 6.8% held by the top ten. Material for sequencing was PBMCs. The receptor set was obtained from a woman aged 35 to 49 in good health and CMV-seropositive. Both conserved end residues are part of each CDR3. A D gene is named only where the DNA matches it firmly. Size values are once, few and many counts, or a class for expanded clones, and some rows have none.

d_call j_call clone_size v_call cdr3_aa cdr3_nt
TRBD1 TRBJ2-7 - TRBV6-1 CASSPGQVPEQYF TGTGCCAGCAGCCCGGGACAGGTCCCTGAGCAGTACTTC
- TRBJ1-1 few TRBV7-9 CASSQDGLGAEAFF TGTGCCAGCAGCCAGGACGGGCTCGGGGCTGAAGCTTTCTTT
TRBD1 TRBJ1-5 few TRBV18 CASSEDRGSQPQHF TGTGCCAGCTCAGAGGACAGGGGAAGTCAGCCCCAGCATTTT
TRBD1 TRBJ2-6 - TRBV5-1 CASCQQGTPFSGANVLTF TGCGCCAGCTGCCAACAGGGGACCCCTTTCTCTGGGGCCAACGTCCTGACTTTC
TRBD2 TRBJ2-7 - TRBV9 CASSVGGGVTYEQYF TGTGCCAGCAGCGTAGGTGGGGGGGTTACCTACGAGCAGTACTTC
- TRBJ2-3 - TRBV7-2 CASSPPGIRGPDTQYF TGTGCCAGCAGCCCGCCCGGGATTAGAGGCCCAGATACGCAGTATTTT
TRBD2 TRBJ2-5 - TRBV27 CASSLLGTRETQYF TGTGCCAGCAGTTTATTGGGGACTAGAGAGACCCAGTACTTC
- TRBJ2-7 - TRBV15 CATSPPRGAEQYF TGTGCCACCAGCCCCCCTCGGGGGGCGGAGCAGTACTTC
TRBD2 TRBJ2-7 - TRBV28 CASSLLPGGETF TGTGCCAGCAGTTTACTTCCGGGGGGGGAGACCTTC
- TRBJ1-4 - TRBV5-1 CASSNGNTNEKLFF TGCGCCAGCAGCAACGGGAATACTAATGAAAAACTGTTTTTT
TRBD1 TRBJ1-1 - TRBV29-1 CSAADRENTEAFF TGCAGCGCCGCGGACAGGGAAAATACTGAAGCTTTCTTT
TRBD2 TRBJ2-3 - TRBV7-9 CASSYGTSGLGDTQYF TGTGCCAGCAGCTACGGGACTAGCGGCCTAGGGGATACGCAGTATTTT
- TRBJ2-5 - TRBV28 CASSFAGAGETQYF TGTGCCAGCAGTTTTGCGGGGGCAGGGGAGACCCAGTACTTC
- TRBJ2-5 - TRBV27 CASSLGRQETQYF TGTGCCAGCAGTTTAGGCAGACAAGAGACCCAGTACTTC
TRBD2 TRBJ2-7 few TRBV6-1 CASMTGGGINEQYF TGTGCCAGCATGACGGGAGGGGGTATAAACGAGCAGTACTTC
- TRBJ2-7 - TRBV21-1 CASSKETPGLAGGPGYEQYF TGTGCCAGCAGCAAAGAAACCCCGGGACTAGCGGGAGGACCTGGGTACGAGCAGTACTTC